This T cell receptor (beta chain) stems from a study of T cells expressing NK-cell markers. For the study at large: It was sorted CD3+CD56+NKG2C+, CD3+CD56+NKG2C- and CD3+CD56-NKG2C+ T cells that supplied the TCR beta repertoires. Seven HCMV-seropositive donors and one seronegative donor made up the eight sequenced donors. The study, taken as a whole, reports: In about six donors, dominant CD3+CD56+NKG2C+ clones formed roughly 1.0-7.5% of CD8+ cells. In a handful of donors, dominant clonotypes made up about 25-60.1% of CD3+CD56-NKG2C+ cells.

For each CDR3 protein, TCRdb gives one entry from its re-call of the 5' RACE reads, without DNA. The repertoire table contains about 260,000 distinct CDR3 sequences. Per the germline V gene, CDR1 is MNHEY and CDR2 is SVGAGI. The CDR3 has 17 residues. Of note for this clonotype: The antigen is unknown.

J is TRBJ1-2 and V is TRBV6-5; there is no DNA to check the TCRdb D call of TRBD1. This TCR was sampled from a woman between 18 and 70 years old in good health. Specimen: blood T cells: a sorted CD56 or NKG2C T cell subset, CD4+ or CD8+ T cells, or bulk PBMC T cells (not recorded which). CDR3 amino acids: CASSYPGGQGWNYGYTF.